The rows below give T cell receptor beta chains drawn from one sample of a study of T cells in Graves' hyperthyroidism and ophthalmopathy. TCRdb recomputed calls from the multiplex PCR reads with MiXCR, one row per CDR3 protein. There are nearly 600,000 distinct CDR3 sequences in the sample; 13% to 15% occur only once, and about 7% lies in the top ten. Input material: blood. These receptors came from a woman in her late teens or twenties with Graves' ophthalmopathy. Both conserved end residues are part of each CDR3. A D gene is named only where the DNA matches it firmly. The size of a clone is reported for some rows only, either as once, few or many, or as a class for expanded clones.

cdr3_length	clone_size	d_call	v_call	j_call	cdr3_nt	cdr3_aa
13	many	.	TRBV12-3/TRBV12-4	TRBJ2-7	TGTGCCAGCAGATGGGACTCAGACTACGAGCAGTACTTC	CASRWDSDYEQYF
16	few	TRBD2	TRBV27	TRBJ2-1	TGTGCCAGCAGTCCCGGGACTAGCAGGTTTGGGAATGAGCAGTTCTTC	CASSPGTSRFGNEQFF
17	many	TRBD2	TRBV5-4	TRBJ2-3	TGTGCCAGCAGCTTGGGCTCTAGCGGGAGTGTTACAGATACGCAGTATTTT	CASSLGSSGSVTDTQYF
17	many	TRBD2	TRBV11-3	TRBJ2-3	TGTGCCAGCAACACCACTTTGGCGGGAGGGAGCACAGATACGCAGTATTTT	CASNTTLAGGSTDTQYF
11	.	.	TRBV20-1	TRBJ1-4	TGCAGTGCTTATAACGGGAAAAAACTGTTTTTT	CSAYNGKKLFF
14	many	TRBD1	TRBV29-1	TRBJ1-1	TGCAGCGCCGGACAGGGGGTTTCGAACACTGAAGCTTTCTTT	CSAGQGVSNTEAFF
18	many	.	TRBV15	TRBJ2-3	TGTGCCACCAGCAGAGACCGTACCGGGACACCCAGCACAGATACGCAGTATTTT	CATSRDRTGTPSTDTQYF
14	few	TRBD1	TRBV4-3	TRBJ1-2	TGCGCCAGCAGCCAGGACAGGGCGCACTATGGCTACACCTTC	CASSQDRAHYGYTF
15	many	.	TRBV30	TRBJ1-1	TGTGCCTGGAGTCTTTCCCCAGCTATGAACACTGAAGCTTTCTTT	CAWSLSPAMNTEAFF
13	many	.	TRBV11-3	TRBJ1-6	TGTGCCAGCAGCCTAACCGCTAATTCACCCCTCCACTTT	CASSLTANSPLHF
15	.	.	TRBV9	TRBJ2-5	TGTGCCAGCAGCGTACACGGAGGGAAGCAAGAGACCCAGTACTTC	CASSVHGGKQETQYF
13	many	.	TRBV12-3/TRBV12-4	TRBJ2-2	TGTGCCAGCACCCCTCTGAACACCGGGGAGCTGTTTTTT	CASTPLNTGELFF
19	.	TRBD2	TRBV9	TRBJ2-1	TGTGCCAGCAGCGCCGGGACTAGCGGGAGAGGGTTGGTATGGAATGAGCAGTTCTTC	CASSAGTSGRGLVWNEQFF
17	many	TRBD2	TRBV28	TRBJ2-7	TGTGCCAGCAGTCCGCTGGCACTAGCGGCTAGCTCCTACGAGCAGTACTTC	CASSPLALAASSYEQYF
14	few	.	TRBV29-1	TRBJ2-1	TGCAGCGTTGTTGGGAAGGGGGGCTACAATGAGCAGTTCTTC	CSVVGKGGYNEQFF
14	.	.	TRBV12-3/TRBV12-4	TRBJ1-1	TGTGCCAGCAGTTTGCGCCTTTCGAACACCGAAGCTTTCTTT	CASSLRLSNTEAFF
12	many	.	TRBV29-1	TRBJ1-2	TGCAGCGGTCGGGACCCTAACTATGGCTACACCTTC	CSGRDPNYGYTF
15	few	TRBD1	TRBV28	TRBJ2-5	TGTGCCAGCAGTTTCCCCGGGACAGGAGAAGAGACCCAGTACTTC	CASSFPGTGEETQYF
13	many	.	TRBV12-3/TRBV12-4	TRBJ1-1	TGTGCCAGCAGTCTAGCGAAGAACACTGAAGCTTTCTTT	CASSLAKNTEAFF